Listed here is a single T cell receptor (beta chain). Produced via immunoSEQ multiplex PCR; TCRdb's table is partial and in-frame only. The sample gives 23,000 or so clones, approximately 81% of which show up once; roughly 0.4% is in the top ten. These data belong to a study of STAT5B mutations in CD4+ large granular lymphocyte leukemia. This TCR came from a human donor in good health. Input material: CD4+ T cells from blood buffy coats.

CDR3 residues: CASRIQISSLEAFF. CDR3 coding DNA: TGTGCCAGCAGAATACAAATAAGCTCCCTTGAAGCTTTCTTT. The chain joins TRBV6-5 to TRBJ1-1; no definite D call. The CDR3 is 14 amino acids. Germline lookup yields CDR1 MNHEY and CDR2 SVGAGI. V shed 6 bases and J shed 7 bases, with 18 bases lying between them.